Following are 20 T cell receptor beta chains from one sample sequenced in a study of CD8+CD57+ T cells in acquired aplastic anemia. Genomic DNA, serving as template, underwent TCR beta VDJ and CDR3 profiling. TCRdb processed the reads anew with MiXCR; each CDR3 protein has one entry. The sample includes about 220,000 distinct CDR3 sequences, almost 35% of them seen just once. Material for sequencing was sorted CD4+, CD8+, or CD8+CD57+ T cells (not recorded which) from PBMCs. Every receptor here comes from a human donor in good health, serving as a control.

This sequence joins TRBV7-2 and TRBJ1-2; the D gene is possibly TRBD1 (6 bases). This CDR3 spans 15 amino acids. The germline gives CDR1 SGHTA, CDR2 FQGNSA. V was trimmed by 5 bases and J by 6 bases, leaving 19 bases between them. CDR3 sequence: CASSQVYRDEDGYTF. The CDR3 coding sequence is TGTGCCAGCAGCCAAGTTTACAGGGATGAGGATGGCTACACCTTC.

This clonotype occurred once. CDR3 region: CASSFPSGGVYEQYF. The CDR3 DNA reads as TGCGCCAGCAGCTTTCCTAGCGGGGGGGTCTACGAGCAGTACTTC. This chain uses TRBV5-1 with TRBJ2-7; 12 bases are a match to TRBD2. The CDR3 length is 15 residues. CDR1 is SGHRS and CDR2 is YFSETQ in the germline V gene. V was pared by 2 bases and J by 3 bases, with 3 bases of the junction left unmatched.

This clonotype occurred a few times. J is TRBJ1-5 and V is TRBV10-3, with D hard to call. The CDR3 has 16 amino acids. V shed 0 bases and J shed 0 bases, with 9 bases lying between them. Germline V gives CDR1 ENHRY, CDR2 SYGVKD. CDR3 residues: CAISESNADSNQPQHF. The CDR3 region has the DNA TGTGCCATCAGTGAGTCGAATGCAGATAGCAATCAGCCCCAGCATTTT.

The sample holds a few counts of this clonotype. The genes are TRBV5-5 and TRBJ1-2, with 10 bases aligning to TRBD1. Germline V gene lookup returns CDR1 SGHKS and CDR2 YYEKEE (reference sequence). The trim removed 4 bases at V and 4 bases at J, leaving 4 bases unmatched. The CDR3 covers 14 residues. The CDR3 DNA reads TGTGCCAGCAGCGTAGGGACAGGGGCCTATGGCTACACCTTC. Amino acids: CASSVGTGAYGYTF.

This clonotype was seen only a few times. The genes are TRBV4-1 and TRBJ2-4, with 7 bases fitting TRBD1. The CDR3 length is 15 residues. Trimming removed 5 bases from V and 8 bases from J; junction bases left unmatched: 12. Germline-derived CDR1 and CDR2 are MGHRA and YSYEKL. CDR3 residues: CASSKRETGNDIQYF. The CDR3 DNA reads TGCGCCAGCAGCAAGAGGGAGACAGGGAACGACATTCAGTACTTC.

This clonotype was seen more than once but under ten times. The chain is built from TRBV3-1 and TRBJ2-7, with D hard to call. The CDR3 is 13 amino acids. Trimming took off 3 bases at V and 2 bases at J, with 8 bases between the two ends. CDR1 is LGHDT and CDR2 is YNNKEL in the germline V gene (reference sequence). CDR3 amino acids: CASSHKAPYEQYF. The CDR3 DNA sequence: TGTGCCAGCAGCCACAAGGCCCCCTACGAGCAGTACTTC.

V usage is TRBV11-2 and J usage is TRBJ1-1; D might be TRBD1 (5 bases). The ends were cut back, 6 bases at V and 0 bases at J, with 8 bases in the middle. Germline CDR1 is SGHAT and CDR2 is FQNNGV. This CDR3 comprises 13 residues. DNA of the CDR3: TGTGCCAGCAGTGTACAGGTGAACACTGAAGCTTTCTTT. Its protein product is CASSVQVNTEAFF.

This chain connects TRBV12-3 or TRBV12-4 to TRBJ2-7, with 11 bases matching TRBD2. The V and J ends lost 5 bases and 0 bases, in that order; junction bases with no gene match: 6. This CDR3 region has 16 residues. CDR3: CASSNRLAGTSYEQYF. CDR3 bases: TGTGCCAGCAGTAACAGACTAGCGGGGACCTCCTACGAGCAGTACTTC.

This clonotype was seen repeatedly, ten times or more. This sequence joins TRBV2 and TRBJ1-2; perhaps TRBD1 as D (5 bases). Germline CDR1 reads SNHLY; CDR2 reads FYNNEI. The CDR3 length is 15 residues. Trimming removed 8 bases from V and 4 bases from J, with 20 bases in between. For the CDR3, the DNA is TGTGCCAGCCGGCGGGCACTGGGGGGACCCTATGGCTACACCTTC. As protein: CASRRALGGPYGYTF.

The chain employs TRBV7-3 and TRBJ2-1; 7 positions match TRBD2. Looked up from germline, CDR1 is SGHTA and CDR2 is FQGTGA. V dropped 1 base and J dropped 0; count of bases not matched to a gene: 9. The CDR3 runs to 18 residues. CDR3 sequence: CASSLMGSRGSSYNEQFF. DNA for the CDR3: TGTGCCAGCAGCTTAATGGGGTCGCGGGGGAGCTCCTACAATGAGCAGTTCTTC.

The rearrangement uses TRBV5-4 and TRBJ2-5; the match to TRBD1 covers 9 bases. This CDR3 region has 15 residues. CDR1 and CDR2 from the germline V gene are SGHNT and YYREEE (reference sequence). With 3 bases clipped from V and 5 bases from J, the junction kept 8 bases outside the gene matches. Written as DNA, the CDR3 is TGTGCCAGCAGCTCAAAGACAGGGGGGGGGGAGACCCAGTACTTC. Encoded protein: CASSSKTGGGETQYF.

This clonotype has a count of ten or more. This rearrangement joins TRBV7-9 to TRBJ2-7; the match to TRBD2 covers 10 bases. Germline V gives CDR1 SEHNR, CDR2 FQNEAQ (reference sequence). The CDR3 length is 17 residues. J was trimmed by 0 bases and V by 2 bases; bases with no gene match: 7. The CDR3 DNA is TGTGCCAGCAGCTTAAACCTAATAGCGGGAGGCTCCTACGAGCAGTACTTC. Protein: CASSLNLIAGGSYEQYF.

This clonotype was seen ten or more times. The chain uses TRBV3-1 and TRBJ2-3; no clear D gene. CDR1 is LGHDT, CDR2 YNNKEL, per germline (reference sequence). The ends were cut back, 6 bases at V and 9 bases at J, with 10 bases in the middle. The CDR3 spans 11 residues. The CDR3 region has the DNA TGTGCCAGCAGTTTGGGCTTGACGCAGTATTTT. Its translation is CASSLGLTQYF.

The rearrangement links TRBV5-1 to TRBJ2-3; D might be TRBD2 (6 bases). Germline V lookup: CDR1 SGHRS, CDR2 YFSETQ. Trimming left V 5 bases short and J 0 bases short, with 19 bases between. The CDR3 totals 17 residues. This CDR3 reads CASSLDEGLFSTDTQYF. The CDR3 coding sequence is TGCGCCAGCAGTCTTGATGAGGGACTTTTTAGCACAGATACGCAGTATTTT.

The CDR3 DNA reads TGTGCCAGTAGTATAGCGCCGGGAACTTTGGAAAAACTGTTTTTT. It encodes CASSIAPGTLEKLFF. The gene calls are TRBV19 and TRBJ1-4; unclear D gene. The CDR3 totals 15 residues. V was pared by 1 base and J by 8 bases, with 14 bases between. Looked up from germline, CDR1 is LNHDA and CDR2 is SQIVND (reference sequence).

V and J are TRBV24-1 and TRBJ1-5; TRBD1 matches 8 bases. The CDR3 has 16 amino acids. CDR1 and CDR2 (germline): KGHDR, SFDVKD. The V gene end was trimmed by 4 bases and the J gene end by 7 bases; junction bases not matched to a gene: 11. The CDR3 reads CATSDRGRGRDQPQHF. The CDR3 DNA reads as TGTGCCACCAGTGACAGGGGCAGGGGGCGAGACCAGCCCCAGCATTTT.

About this clonotype: This could be a read error, since a much larger clone is one nucleotide away. This sequence joins TRBV5-1 and TRBJ2-5; D is undetermined. CDR3 length equals 14 residues. CDR1 is SGHRS and CDR2 is YFSETQ in the germline V gene. Trimming pared 4 bases from V and 2 bases from J, leaving 12 bases between. CDR3: CASSSLRQQETQYF. The CDR3 DNA is TGCGCCAGCAGCAGCCTAAGGCAACAAGAGACCCAGTACTTC.

Ten or more counts support this clonotype. V usage is TRBV19 and J usage is TRBJ1-2; TRBD1 might be the D (5 bases). From germline, CDR1 is LNHDA and CDR2 SQIVND (reference sequence). V was pared by 5 bases and J by 0 bases, with 10 bases between. This CDR3 spans 14 amino acids. DNA for the CDR3: TGTGCCAGTAGTCCTGGGGCCGCTAACTATGGCTACACCTTC. This codes for CASSPGAANYGYTF.

This clonotype was seen only a few times. This chain connects TRBV19 to TRBJ1-1, with a weak D call TRBD1 (6 bases). The CDR3 has 15 amino acids. CDR1 is LNHDA, CDR2 SQIVND, per germline (reference sequence). The V gene lost 5 bases and the J gene lost 4 bases, with 17 bases spanning the gap. The CDR3 protein is CASSSSGGWSTEAFF. The CDR3 DNA sequence: TGTGCCAGTAGTTCCTCCGGGGGCTGGAGCACTGAAGCTTTCTTT.

The chain employs TRBV10-3 and TRBJ2-5, with D perhaps TRBD1 or TRBD2 (6 bases each). Trimming pared 6 bases from V and 2 bases from J, leaving 7 bases between. Germline-derived CDR1 and CDR2 are ENHRY and SYGVKD. The CDR3 has 12 residues. The CDR3 nucleotides read TGTGCCATCAGAGGGGGGCAAGAGACCCAGTACTTC. It yields the protein CAIRGGQETQYF.